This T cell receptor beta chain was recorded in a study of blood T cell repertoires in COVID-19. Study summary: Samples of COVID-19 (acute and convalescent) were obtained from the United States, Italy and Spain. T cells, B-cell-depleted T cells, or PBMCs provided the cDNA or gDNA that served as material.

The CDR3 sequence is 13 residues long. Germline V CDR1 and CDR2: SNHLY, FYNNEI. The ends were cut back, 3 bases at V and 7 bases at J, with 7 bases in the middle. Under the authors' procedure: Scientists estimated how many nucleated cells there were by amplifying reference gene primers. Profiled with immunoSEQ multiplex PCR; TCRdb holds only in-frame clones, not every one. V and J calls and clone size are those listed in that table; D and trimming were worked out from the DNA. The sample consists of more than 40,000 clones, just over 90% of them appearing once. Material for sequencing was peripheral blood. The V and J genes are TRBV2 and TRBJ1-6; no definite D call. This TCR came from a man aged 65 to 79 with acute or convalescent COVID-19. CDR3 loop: CASSDSRNSPLHF. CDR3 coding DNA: TGTGCCAGCAGTGATTCTCGGAATTCACCCCTCCACTTT.